The entry that follows covers one TCR beta chain sequence. What it recognizes is unknown. The PCR contained 60 Vbeta and 13 Jbeta primers. TCRdb keeps only in-frame clones here, not all; method: immunoSEQ multiplex PCR. The data hold under 300,000 clones, with about nine tenths observed a single time. This entry is derived from a study of cytomegalovirus exposure and HLA in healthy donors. The study's findings and limits: Certain indistinguishable V segments, among them TRBV6-2 and TRBV6-3, were excluded. Most likely, a cluster of highly shared sequence variants arose as a sequencing artifact.

Germline loops: CDR1 LNHDA, CDR2 SQIVND (reference sequence). This CDR3 is 16 amino acids long. The V segment lost 10 bases and the J segment 4 bases; nucleotides outside the gene matches: 13. The sequence derives from a girl aged 2 to 10 in good health and CMV-seronegative. The specimen sequenced was PBMCs. The V call is TRBV19, the J call TRBJ2-1; 10 bases map to TRBD1. For the CDR3, the DNA is TGTGCCACCATGACAGGGGGCGAGGTGGGGTACAATGAGCAGTTCTTC. Translation: CATMTGGEVGYNEQFF. The complete variable domain, with remaining parts taken from reference TRBV19 and TRBJ2-1, reads DGGITQSPKYLFRKEGQNVTLSCEQNLNHDAMYWYRQDPGQGLRLIYYSQIVNDFQKGDIAEGYSVSREKKESFPLTVTSAQKNPTAFYLCATMTGGEVGYNEQFFGPGTRLTVL.